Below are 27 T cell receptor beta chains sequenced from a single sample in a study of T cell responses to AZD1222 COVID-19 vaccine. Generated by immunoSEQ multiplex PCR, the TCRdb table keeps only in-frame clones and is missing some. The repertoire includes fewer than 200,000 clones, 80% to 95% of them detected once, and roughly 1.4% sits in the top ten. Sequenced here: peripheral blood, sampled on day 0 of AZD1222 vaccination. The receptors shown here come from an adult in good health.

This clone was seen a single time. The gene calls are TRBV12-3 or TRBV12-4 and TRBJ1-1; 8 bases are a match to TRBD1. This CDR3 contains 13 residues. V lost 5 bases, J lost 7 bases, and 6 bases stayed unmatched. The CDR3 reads CASSRQGLVEAFF. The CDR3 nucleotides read TGTGCCAGCAGTCGACAGGGGTTGGTTGAAGCTTTCTTT.

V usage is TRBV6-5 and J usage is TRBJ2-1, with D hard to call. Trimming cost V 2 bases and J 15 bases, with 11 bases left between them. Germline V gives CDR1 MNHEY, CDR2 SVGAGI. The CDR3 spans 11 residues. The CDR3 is CASSYGQAWFF. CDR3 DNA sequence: TGTGCCAGCAGTTACGGGCAGGCGTGGTTCTTC.

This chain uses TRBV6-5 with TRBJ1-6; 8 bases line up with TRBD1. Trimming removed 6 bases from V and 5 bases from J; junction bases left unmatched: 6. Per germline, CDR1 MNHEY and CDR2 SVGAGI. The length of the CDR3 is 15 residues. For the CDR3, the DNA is TGTGCCAGCAGATTACAGGGGGTCCATAATTCACCCCTCCACTTT. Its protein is CASRLQGVHNSPLHF.

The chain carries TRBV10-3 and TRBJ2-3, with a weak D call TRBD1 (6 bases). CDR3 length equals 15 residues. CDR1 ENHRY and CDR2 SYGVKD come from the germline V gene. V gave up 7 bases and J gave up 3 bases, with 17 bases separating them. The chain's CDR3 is CAIKGPGTGTDTQYF. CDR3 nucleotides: TGTGCCATCAAGGGCCCGGGAACAGGGACAGATACGCAGTATTTT.

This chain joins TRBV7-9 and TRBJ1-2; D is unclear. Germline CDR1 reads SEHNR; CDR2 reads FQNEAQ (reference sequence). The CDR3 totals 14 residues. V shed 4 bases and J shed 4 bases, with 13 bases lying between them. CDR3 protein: CASSSPSPPYGYTF. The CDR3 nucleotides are TGTGCCAGCAGCTCACCGTCCCCCCCCTATGGCTACACCTTC.

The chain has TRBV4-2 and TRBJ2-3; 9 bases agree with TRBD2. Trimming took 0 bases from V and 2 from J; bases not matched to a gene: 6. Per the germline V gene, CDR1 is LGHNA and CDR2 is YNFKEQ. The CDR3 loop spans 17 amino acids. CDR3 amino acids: CASSQDESGGITDTQYF. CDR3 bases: TGTGCCAGCAGCCAAGATGAGAGCGGGGGGATCACAGATACGCAGTATTTT.

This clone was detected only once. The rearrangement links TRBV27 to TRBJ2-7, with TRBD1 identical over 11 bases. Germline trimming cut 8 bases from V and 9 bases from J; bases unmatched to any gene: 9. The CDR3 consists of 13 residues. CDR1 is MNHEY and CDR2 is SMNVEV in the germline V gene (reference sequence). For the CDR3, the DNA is TGTGCCAGCTCGTGGGACAGGGGGAAAGGGCAGTACTTC. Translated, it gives CASSWDRGKGQYF.

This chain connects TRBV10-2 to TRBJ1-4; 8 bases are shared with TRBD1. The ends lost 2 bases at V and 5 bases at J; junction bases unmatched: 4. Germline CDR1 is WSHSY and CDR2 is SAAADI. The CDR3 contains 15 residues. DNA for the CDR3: TGCGCCAGCAGTGAGCCGAGGACAGGGAATGAAAAACTGTTTTTT. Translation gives CASSEPRTGNEKLFF.

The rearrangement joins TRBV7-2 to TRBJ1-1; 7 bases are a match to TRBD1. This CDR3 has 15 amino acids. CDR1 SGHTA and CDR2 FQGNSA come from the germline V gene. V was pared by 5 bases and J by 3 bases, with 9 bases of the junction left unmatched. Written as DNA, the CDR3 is TGTGCCAGCAGCCCCCAACAGGGGCTGGACACTGAAGCTTTCTTT. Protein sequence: CASSPQQGLDTEAFF.

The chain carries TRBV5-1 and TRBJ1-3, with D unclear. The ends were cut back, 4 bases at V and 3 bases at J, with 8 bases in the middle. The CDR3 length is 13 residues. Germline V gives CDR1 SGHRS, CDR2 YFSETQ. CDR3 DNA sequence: TGCGCCAGCAGCCCGGCGGTTGGAAACACCATATATTTT. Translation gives CASSPAVGNTIYF.

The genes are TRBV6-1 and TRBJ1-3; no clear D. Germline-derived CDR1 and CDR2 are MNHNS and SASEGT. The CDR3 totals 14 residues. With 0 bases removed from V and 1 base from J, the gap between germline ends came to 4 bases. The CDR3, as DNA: TGTGCCAGCAGTGAAGCGCTGTCTGGAAACACCATATATTTT. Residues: CASSEALSGNTIYF.

In DNA form, the CDR3 reads TGTGCCAGTAGTAGACAGGGTAGAGACGAGCAGTACTTC. It translates to CASSRQGRDEQYF. This chain links TRBV19 with TRBJ2-7; 7 nucleotides align to TRBD1. The germline V gene encodes CDR1 LNHDA and CDR2 SQIVND (reference sequence). CDR3 length: 13 amino acids. Losses at the gene ends were 4 bases for V and 5 bases for J; bases not matched to a gene: 5.

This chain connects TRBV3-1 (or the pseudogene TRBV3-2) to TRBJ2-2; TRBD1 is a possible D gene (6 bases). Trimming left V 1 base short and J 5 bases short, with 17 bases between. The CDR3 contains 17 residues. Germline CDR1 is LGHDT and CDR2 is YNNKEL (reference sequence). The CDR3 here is CASSQGQVQGWTGELFF. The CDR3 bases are TGTGCCAGCAGCCAAGGACAGGTTCAAGGATGGACCGGGGAGCTGTTTTTT.

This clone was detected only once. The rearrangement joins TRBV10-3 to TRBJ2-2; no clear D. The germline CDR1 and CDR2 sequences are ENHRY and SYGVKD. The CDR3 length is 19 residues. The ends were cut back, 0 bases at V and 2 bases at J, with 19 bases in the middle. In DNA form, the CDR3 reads TGTGCCATCAGTGAGTCTTTAGTGGACGGAAACACAAACACCGGGGAGCTGTTTTTT. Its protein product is CAISESLVDGNTNTGELFF.

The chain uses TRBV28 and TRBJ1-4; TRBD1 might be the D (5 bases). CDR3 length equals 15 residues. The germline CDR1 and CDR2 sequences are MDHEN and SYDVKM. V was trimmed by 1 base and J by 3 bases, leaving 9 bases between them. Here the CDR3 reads CASSLSGPPNEKLFF. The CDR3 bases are TGTGCCAGCAGTTTATCGGGGCCGCCTAATGAAAAACTGTTTTTT.

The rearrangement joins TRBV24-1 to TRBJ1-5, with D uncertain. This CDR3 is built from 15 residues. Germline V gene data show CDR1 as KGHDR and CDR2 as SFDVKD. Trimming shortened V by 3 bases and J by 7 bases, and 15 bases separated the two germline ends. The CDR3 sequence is CATSDPGPSRQPQHF. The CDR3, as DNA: TGTGCCACCAGTGATCCCGGACCGTCTCGACAGCCCCAGCATTTT.

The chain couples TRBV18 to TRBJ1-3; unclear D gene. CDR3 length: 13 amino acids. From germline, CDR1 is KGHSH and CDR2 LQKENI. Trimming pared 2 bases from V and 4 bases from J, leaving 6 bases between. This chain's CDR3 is CASSPSEGNTIYF. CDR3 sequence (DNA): TGTGCCAGCTCACCATCGGAAGGAAACACCATATATTTT.

The CDR3 bases are TGTGCCAGCAGCTTTCGCGGGAACACTGAAGCTTTCTTT. This gives the protein CASSFRGNTEAFF. J is TRBJ1-1 and V is TRBV5-6; the D is unclear. CDR1 SGHDT and CDR2 YYEEEE come from the germline V gene. V dropped 2 bases and J dropped 1 base, with 6 bases sitting between them. This CDR3 contains 13 residues.

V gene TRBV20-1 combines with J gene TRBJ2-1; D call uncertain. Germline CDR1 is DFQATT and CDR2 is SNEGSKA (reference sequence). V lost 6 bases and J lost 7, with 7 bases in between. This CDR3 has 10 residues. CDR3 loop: CSAALNEQFF. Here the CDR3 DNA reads TGCAGTGCCGCACTAAATGAGCAGTTCTTC.

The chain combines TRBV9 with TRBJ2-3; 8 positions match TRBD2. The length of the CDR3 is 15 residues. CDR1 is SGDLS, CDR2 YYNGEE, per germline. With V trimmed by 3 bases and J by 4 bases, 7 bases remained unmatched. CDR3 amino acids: CASSAAGLASDTQYF. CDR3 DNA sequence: TGTGCCAGCAGCGCTGCCGGACTAGCATCAGATACGCAGTATTTT.

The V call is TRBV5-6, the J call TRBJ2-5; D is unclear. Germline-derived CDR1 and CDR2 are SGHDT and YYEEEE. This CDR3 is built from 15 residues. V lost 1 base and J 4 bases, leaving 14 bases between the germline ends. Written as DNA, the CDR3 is TGTGCCAGCAGCTTGATTGGGTTACTTTTAGAGACCCAGTACTTC. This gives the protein CASSLIGLLLETQYF.

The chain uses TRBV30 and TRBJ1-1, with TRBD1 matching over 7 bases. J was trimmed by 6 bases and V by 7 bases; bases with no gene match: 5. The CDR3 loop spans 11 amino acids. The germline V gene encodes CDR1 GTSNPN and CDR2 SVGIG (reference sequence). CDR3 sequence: CASDRVAEAFF. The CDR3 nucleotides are TGTGCCTCAGACAGGGTGGCTGAAGCTTTCTTT.

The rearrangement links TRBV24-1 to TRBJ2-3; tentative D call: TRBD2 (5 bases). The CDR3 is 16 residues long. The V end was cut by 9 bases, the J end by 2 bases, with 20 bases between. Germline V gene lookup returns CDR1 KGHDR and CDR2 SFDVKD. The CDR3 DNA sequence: TGTGCCACCTCAGCCGCCACCGGGGAATACACAGATACGCAGTATTTT. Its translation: CATSAATGEYTDTQYF.

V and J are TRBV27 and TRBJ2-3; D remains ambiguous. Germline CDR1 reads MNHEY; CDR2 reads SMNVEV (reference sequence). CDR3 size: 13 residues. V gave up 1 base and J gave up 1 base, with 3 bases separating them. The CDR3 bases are TGTGCCAGCAGTTTATGGGGCACAGATACGCAGTATTTT. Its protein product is CASSLWGTDTQYF.

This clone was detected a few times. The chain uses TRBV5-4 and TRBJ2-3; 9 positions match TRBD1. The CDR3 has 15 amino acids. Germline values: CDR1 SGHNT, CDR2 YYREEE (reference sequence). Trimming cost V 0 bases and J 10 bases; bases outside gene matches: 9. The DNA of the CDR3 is TGTGCCAGCAGCTTGGCCGGGACAGGGCGGCGGCCGCAGTATTTT. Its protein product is CASSLAGTGRRPQYF.

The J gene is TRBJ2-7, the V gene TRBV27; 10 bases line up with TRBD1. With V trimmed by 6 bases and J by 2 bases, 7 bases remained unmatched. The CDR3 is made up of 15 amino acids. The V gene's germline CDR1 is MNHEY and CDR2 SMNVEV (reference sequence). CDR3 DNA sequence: TGTGCCAGCAGCCCCCGGGACAGGGGAGCCTACGAGCAGTACTTC. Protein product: CASSPRDRGAYEQYF.

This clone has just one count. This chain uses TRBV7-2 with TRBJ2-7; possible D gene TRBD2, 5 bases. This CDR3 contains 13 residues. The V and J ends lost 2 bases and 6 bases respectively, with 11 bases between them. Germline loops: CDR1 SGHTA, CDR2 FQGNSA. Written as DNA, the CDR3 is TGTGCCAGCAGCTTACTTACCGGACTCGAGCAGTACTTC. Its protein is CASSLLTGLEQYF.